What follows are 32 T cell receptor beta chains derived from one specimen sequenced in a study of blood T cell repertoires in COVID-19. Assay used: immunoSEQ multiplex PCR; TCRdb lists only in-frame clones, some missing. The sample has about 140,000 clones; roughly 87% are singletons. The specimen sequenced was peripheral blood. These receptors all come from a human donor in a cohort sampled during active COVID-19.

V and J are TRBV7-3 and TRBJ1-2; D is ambiguous. The CDR3 runs 13 residues. Germline V lookup: CDR1 SGHTA, CDR2 FQGTGA. The V end was cut by 5 bases, the J end by 4 bases, with 11 bases between. The CDR3 region has the DNA TGTGCCAGCAGCCCCCTCGCCGGCTATGGCTACACCTTC. Translated: CASSPLAGYGYTF.

The rearrangement joins TRBV25-1 to TRBJ1-1; tentatively, D is TRBD1 (5 bases). Deletions cut 2 bases from V and 5 bases from J, with 9 bases between. Germline values: CDR1 MGHDK, CDR2 SYGVNS. The CDR3 is 13 amino acids. In DNA, the CDR3 is TGTGCCAGCAGTGAAGGGGCAGGGACTGAAGCTTTCTTT. The encoded protein is CASSEGAGTEAFF. Drawing the rest from reference TRBV25-1 and TRBJ1-1, the complete variable domain is EADIYQTPRYLVIGTGKKITLECSQTMGHDKMYWYQQDPGMELHLIHYSYGVNSTEKGDLSSESTVSRIRTEHFPLTLESARPSHTSQYLCASSEGAGTEAFFGQGTRLTVV.

The chain couples TRBV19 to TRBJ1-5; 7 nucleotides line up with TRBD1. CDR3 length equals 16 residues. The V segment lost 3 bases and the J segment 0 bases; nucleotides outside the gene matches: 5. Per germline, CDR1 LNHDA and CDR2 SQIVND (reference sequence). In nucleotides, the CDR3 is TGTGCCAGTAGTATCGACAGGGTCTATAGCAATCAGCCCCAGCATTTT. Its protein is CASSIDRVYSNQPQHF.

The rearrangement uses TRBV6-2 or TRBV6-3 and TRBJ2-3; the D gene is possibly TRBD2 (5 bases). The germline gives CDR1 MNHEY, CDR2 SVGEGT. The V and J ends lost 2 bases and 2 bases respectively, with 17 bases between them. The CDR3 spans 17 residues. CDR3 DNA sequence: TGTGCCAGCAGTTACACAGACTATCCGCCCCTCACAGATACGCAGTATTTT. Protein product: CASSYTDYPPLTDTQYF.

The chain couples TRBV14 to TRBJ1-5; D is perhaps TRBD1 (6 bases). The CDR3 runs 15 residues. V lost 4 bases and J 3 bases, leaving 13 bases between the germline ends. Germline-derived CDR1 and CDR2 are SGHDN and FVKESK. The CDR3 DNA reads as TGTGCCAGCAGCCCGACGAACAGGGCCAATCAGCCCCAGCATTTT. As protein: CASSPTNRANQPQHF.

The chain joins TRBV7-9 to TRBJ1-3; D is perhaps TRBD1 (6 bases). Trimming shortened V by 8 bases and J by 4 bases, and 18 bases separated the two germline ends. CDR1 SEHNR and CDR2 FQNEAQ come from the germline V gene (reference sequence). The CDR3 loop spans 15 amino acids. In nucleotides, the CDR3 is TGTGCCAGCTACCCACGGGGGGCCGAGGGAAACACCATATATTTT. Amino acids: CASYPRGAEGNTIYF.

CDR3 loop: CSVLGGSEQFF. Written as DNA, the CDR3 is TGCAGCGTACTAGGGGGTAGTGAGCAGTTCTTC. The chain recombines TRBV29-1 with TRBJ2-1; a possible D gene is TRBD1 (6 bases). The CDR3 extends over 11 amino acids. Trimming took 6 bases from V and 9 from J, leaving 12 bases between them. Germline V lookup: CDR1 SQVTM, CDR2 ANQGSEA.

The V call is TRBV9, the J call TRBJ1-1; a possible D gene is TRBD1 (6 bases). The CDR3 runs 19 residues. Looked up from germline, CDR1 is SGDLS and CDR2 is YYNGEE. V was clipped by 0 bases and J by 0 bases, with 21 bases between them. The CDR3 nucleotides read TGTGCCAGCAGCGTAGGCCCGGGAGGGGATACAGGGATGAACACTGAAGCTTTCTTT. Encoded protein: CASSVGPGGDTGMNTEAFF.

Regarding this clone: Its ends do not fully match the called genes, so a read error is possible. This chain joins TRBV19 and TRBJ1-5; D gene ambiguous. The V gene's germline CDR1 is LNHDA and CDR2 SQIVND (reference sequence). The CDR3 spans 15 residues. Here the CDR3 DNA reads TGTGCCAGTACTGCTCTAGAAGATAGCAATCAGTCCCAGCATTTT. Its translation: CASTALEDSNQSQHF.

This rearrangement joins TRBV6-5 to TRBJ2-3; TRBD2 matches at 7 bases. The CDR3 extends over 13 amino acids. V lost 10 bases to trimming and J lost 2 bases; unmatched junction nucleotides: 6. The germline gives CDR1 MNHEY, CDR2 SVGAGI. The CDR3 nucleotides are TGTGCCATGACGGGGGGTCACACAGATACGCAGTATTTT. Translated, it gives CAMTGGHTDTQYF.

The rearrangement joins TRBV6-5 to TRBJ1-2; 7 bases agree with TRBD1. The CDR3 runs 14 residues. Germline assignment: CDR1 MNHEY and CDR2 SVGAGI. V lost 6 bases, J lost 7 bases, and 11 bases stayed unmatched. The CDR3 DNA reads as TGTGCCAGCAGGAAACAGGGGTCCCTAGGTGGCTACACCTTC. Residues: CASRKQGSLGGYTF.

The chain employs TRBV6-5 and TRBJ1-2, with a weak D call TRBD1 (6 bases). This CDR3 spans 12 amino acids. V lost 6 bases, J lost 2 bases, and 7 bases lay in between. Germline V gene data show CDR1 as MNHEY and CDR2 as SVGAGI. For the CDR3, the DNA is TGTGCCAGCAGGGGGACAAACTATGGCTACACCTTC. It is translated as CASRGTNYGYTF.

The chain links TRBV19 to TRBJ1-1; TRBD1 might be the D (5 bases). CDR3 length equals 13 residues. Between the trimmed V and J ends, which lost 3 bases and 4 bases, there was a span of 9 bases. Germline CDR1 LNHDA, CDR2 SQIVND (reference sequence). The CDR3 reads CASSIGGGTEAFF. CDR3 coding DNA: TGTGCCAGTAGTATTGGGGGGGGCACTGAAGCTTTCTTT. Full variable domain (remainder filled in from reference TRBV19 and TRBJ1-1): DGGITQSPKYLFRKEGQNVTLSCEQNLNHDAMYWYRQDPGQGLRLIYYSQIVNDFQKGDIAEGYSVSREKKESFPLTVTSAQKNPTAFYLCASSIGGGTEAFFGQGTRLTVV.

This sequence joins TRBV7-3 and TRBJ2-2; D is undetermined. The CDR3 spans 15 residues. CDR1 and CDR2 (germline): SGHTA, FQGTGA. Trimming shortened V by 2 bases and J by 1 base, and 8 bases separated the two germline ends. The CDR3 protein is CASSLAGKNTGELFF. The CDR3 DNA reads as TGTGCCAGCAGCTTAGCAGGAAAGAACACCGGGGAGCTGTTTTTT.

V gene TRBV7-2 combines with J gene TRBJ1-2; no definite D call. V lost 5 bases to trimming and J lost 8 bases, with 18 bases between them. This CDR3 is built from 14 residues. Germline-derived CDR1 and CDR2 are SGHTA and FQGNSA. The CDR3 DNA is TGTGCCAGCAGCACCCGTCGCTCTCATGGCGGCTACACCTTC. It is translated as CASSTRRSHGGYTF.

This chain joins TRBV6-1 and TRBJ2-7; 7 nucleotides match TRBD2. Germline V gene data show CDR1 as MNHNS and CDR2 as SASEGT. The CDR3 has 14 amino acids. V lost 1 base and J lost 5; bases outside the gene matches: 5. This chain's CDR3 is CASSEGLAVDEQYF. CDR3 sequence (DNA): TGTGCCAGCAGTGAAGGGCTAGCGGTCGACGAGCAGTACTTC.

The chain links TRBV3-1 (or the pseudogene TRBV3-2) to TRBJ2-2; TRBD1 matches at 10 bases. The V and J ends lost 1 base and 4 bases, in that order; junction bases with no gene match: 0. The CDR3 consists of 15 residues. Germline V lookup: CDR1 LGHDT, CDR2 YNNKEL (reference sequence). CDR3 residues: CASSQGTGGTGELFF. The CDR3 region has the DNA TGTGCCAGCAGCCAAGGGACAGGGGGCACCGGGGAGCTGTTTTTT.

The chain links TRBV5-8 to TRBJ1-1; 7 bases line up with TRBD1. Germline CDR1 is SGHTS and CDR2 is YDEGEE. The V segment lost 0 bases and the J segment 6 bases; nucleotides outside the gene matches: 2. This CDR3 is built from 13 residues. CDR3 amino acids: CASSLGQGAEAFF. CDR3 bases: TGTGCCAGCAGCTTGGGACAGGGCGCTGAAGCTTTCTTT.

This chain uses TRBV18 with TRBJ1-1; no clear D. This CDR3 has 16 residues. The V gene's germline CDR1 is KGHSH and CDR2 LQKENI. V dropped 2 bases and J dropped 6 bases, with 19 bases sitting between them. CDR3 region: CASSPYGLDKSPEAFF. CDR3 nucleotides: TGTGCCAGCTCACCATACGGTCTCGATAAAAGTCCTGAAGCTTTCTTT.

The J gene is TRBJ2-1, the V gene TRBV7-2, with 10 bases that match TRBD2. This CDR3 comprises 15 residues. Germline V gene sequence: CDR1 SGHTA, CDR2 FQGNSA. V was clipped by 0 bases and J by 6 bases; unmatched bases: 2. This CDR3 is CASSLASGGLNEQFF. The CDR3 DNA reads TGTGCCAGCAGCTTAGCTAGCGGGGGGCTCAATGAGCAGTTCTTC.

The chain couples TRBV13 to TRBJ2-3; D may be TRBD2 (5 bases). The germline CDR1 and CDR2 sequences are PRHDT and FYEKMQ (reference sequence). V lost 6 bases and J 3 bases, leaving 10 bases between the germline ends. This CDR3 spans 13 amino acids. CDR3 amino acids: CASRLPGTDTQYF. DNA for the CDR3: TGTGCCAGCAGGCTGCCGGGGACAGATACGCAGTATTTT.

The rearrangement links TRBV18 to TRBJ1-2; TRBD1 aligns across 7 bases. The junction had 8 bases not matched to a gene; V was cut back by 3 bases and J by 4 bases. The germline V gene has CDR1 KGHSH and CDR2 LQKENI. The length of the CDR3 is 15 residues. This CDR3 reads CASSPRDSPIYGYTF. The CDR3 nucleotides read TGTGCCAGCTCACCTCGGGACAGCCCCATCTATGGCTACACCTTC.

This clone occurred a few times. The rearrangement links TRBV5-8 to TRBJ2-6, with D hard to call. The CDR3 is 16 residues long. CDR1 SGHTS and CDR2 YDEGEE come from the germline V gene. V lost 1 base, J lost 0 bases, and 8 bases lay in between. CDR3 sequence: CASSLYGYSGANVLTF. The CDR3 bases are TGTGCCAGCAGCTTGTACGGTTACTCTGGGGCCAACGTCCTGACTTTC.

V gene TRBV6-2 or TRBV6-3 combines with J gene TRBJ1-2; D may be TRBD1 (6 bases). The CDR3 is 13 residues long. Trimming removed 4 bases at V and 6 bases at J, with 12 bases between. Germline V gene sequence: CDR1 MNHEY, CDR2 SVGEGT. CDR3 in DNA: TGTGCCAGCAGTTCCAACAGGGTGCATGGCTACACCTTC. The encoded protein is CASSSNRVHGYTF.

This chain uses TRBV7-6 with TRBJ1-2; D might be TRBD1 (5 bases). The germline CDR1 and CDR2 sequences are SGHVS and FNYEAQ. CDR3 length: 14 amino acids. The V end lost 5 bases, the J end lost 2 bases, and 12 bases lay between the germline ends. The CDR3 DNA reads TGTGCCAGCAGCAGCGGGGGGGGAAACTATGGCTACACCTTC. This sequence encodes CASSSGGGNYGYTF.

The rearrangement joins TRBV18 to TRBJ2-1; 7 bases fit TRBD2. With 3 bases clipped from V and 2 bases from J, the junction kept 7 bases outside the gene matches. The CDR3 spans 16 residues. Germline-derived CDR1 and CDR2 are KGHSH and LQKENI. CDR3 DNA sequence: TGTGCCAGCTCACCCCAGGGAGCGGGGACCTACAATGAGCAGTTCTTC. Translated, it gives CASSPQGAGTYNEQFF.

This chain uses TRBV27 with TRBJ2-1; 10 nucleotides agree with TRBD1. Germline V gene lookup returns CDR1 MNHEY and CDR2 SMNVEV (reference sequence). CDR3 length equals 17 residues. The J segment lost 5 bases and the V segment lost 0 bases, leaving 7 bases of the junction unmatched. The CDR3 loop reads CASSLSRGQGPNNEQFF. The CDR3 DNA is TGTGCCAGCAGTTTATCTAGGGGACAGGGGCCGAACAATGAGCAGTTCTTC.

The chain recombines TRBV21-1 with TRBJ1-1; the table's D call, TRBD1, has no DNA check behind it. TRBV21-1 is designated a pseudogene. The CDR3 contains 13 residues. The CDR3 reads CAVNKGKRPEAFF. The CDR3 DNA reads as TGTGCCGTTAATAAGGGGAAAAGGCCTGAAGCTTTCTTT.

This sequence joins TRBV25-1 and TRBJ1-1; D not resolved. V lost 4 bases, J lost 0 bases, and 6 bases lay in between. This CDR3 is 13 amino acids long. Germline values: CDR1 MGHDK, CDR2 SYGVNS. The DNA of the CDR3 is TGTGCCAGCAGTGCTAACTTGAACACTGAAGCTTTCTTT. It codes for CASSANLNTEAFF.

V and J are TRBV5-1 and TRBJ2-3, with TRBD2 matching 11 bases. The CDR3 runs 15 residues. V lost 3 bases to trimming and J lost 10 bases; unmatched junction nucleotides: 10. From germline, CDR1 is SGHRS and CDR2 YFSETQ. The CDR3 loop is CASSSGLAAGLPQYF. The CDR3 coding sequence is TGCGCCAGCAGCTCGGGACTAGCGGCCGGGTTGCCGCAGTATTTT.

CDR3 DNA: TGTGCCAGCAGTTACGACGGGGGTGGCTACGAGCAGTACTTC. Amino acid sequence: CASSYDGGGYEQYF. The chain joins TRBV6-5 to TRBJ2-7; perhaps TRBD2 as D (6 bases). CDR1 is MNHEY, CDR2 SVGAGI, per germline. The length of the CDR3 is 14 residues. V shed 2 bases and J shed 3 bases, with 11 bases lying between them.

The rearrangement uses TRBV4-1 and TRBJ2-3; 7 bases are a match to TRBD2. The CDR3 has 17 residues. Germline CDR1 MGHRA, CDR2 YSYEKL. V lost 2 bases and J lost 1; bases outside the gene matches: 9. This CDR3 is CASSQLGLVGGTDTQYF. The CDR3 coding sequence is TGCGCCAGCAGCCAATTAGGACTAGTAGGGGGCACAGATACGCAGTATTTT.